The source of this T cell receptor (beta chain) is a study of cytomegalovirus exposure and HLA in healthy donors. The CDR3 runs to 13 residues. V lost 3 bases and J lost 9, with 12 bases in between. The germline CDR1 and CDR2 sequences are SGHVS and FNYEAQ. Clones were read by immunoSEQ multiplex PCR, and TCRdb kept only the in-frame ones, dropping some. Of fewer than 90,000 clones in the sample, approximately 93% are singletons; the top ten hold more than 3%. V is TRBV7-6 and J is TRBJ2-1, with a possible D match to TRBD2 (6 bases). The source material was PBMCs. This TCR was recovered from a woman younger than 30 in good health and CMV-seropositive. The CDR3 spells CASSFGGWSEQFF. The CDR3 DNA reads TGTGCCAGCAGCTTCGGAGGGTGGAGTGAGCAGTTCTTC.